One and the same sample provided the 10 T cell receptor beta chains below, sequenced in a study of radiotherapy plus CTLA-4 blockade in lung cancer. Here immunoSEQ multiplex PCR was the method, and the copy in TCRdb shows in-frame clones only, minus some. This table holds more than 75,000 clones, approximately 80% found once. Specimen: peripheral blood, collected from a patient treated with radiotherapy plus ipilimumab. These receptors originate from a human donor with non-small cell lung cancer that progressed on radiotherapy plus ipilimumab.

The CDR3 region is CASDTTQSRYEQYV. CDR3 bases: TGTGCCAGCGACACCACCCAGTCCCGTTACGAGCAGTACGTC. The J gene is TRBJ2-7, the V gene TRBV27; D is unresolved. Trimming pared 8 bases from V and 4 bases from J, leaving 18 bases between. The V gene's germline CDR1 is MNHEY and CDR2 SMNVEV (reference sequence). This CDR3 comprises 14 residues.

The CDR3 loop reads CASSLTDYEQYF. In DNA form, the CDR3 reads TGTGCCAGCAGCTTGACAGATTACGAGCAGTACTTC. The gene calls are TRBV5-5 and TRBJ2-7, with D unclear. The V gene's germline CDR1 is SGHKS and CDR2 YYEKEE (reference sequence). Trimming removed 1 base at V and 4 bases at J, with 6 bases between. This CDR3 contains 12 residues.

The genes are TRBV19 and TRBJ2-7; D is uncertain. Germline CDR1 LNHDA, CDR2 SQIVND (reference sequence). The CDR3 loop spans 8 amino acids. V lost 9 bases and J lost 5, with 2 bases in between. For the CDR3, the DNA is TGTGCCAGGGACGAGCAGTACTTC. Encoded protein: CARDEQYF. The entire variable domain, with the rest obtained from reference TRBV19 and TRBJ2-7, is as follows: DGGITQSPKYLFRKEGQNVTLSCEQNLNHDAMYWYRQDPGQGLRLIYYSQIVNDFQKGDIAEGYSVSREKKESFPLTVTSAQKNPTAFYLCARDEQYFGPGTRLTVT.

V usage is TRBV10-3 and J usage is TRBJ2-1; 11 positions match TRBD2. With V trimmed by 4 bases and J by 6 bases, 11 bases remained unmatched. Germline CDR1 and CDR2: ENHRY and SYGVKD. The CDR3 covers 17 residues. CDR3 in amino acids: CAISARLTSGAFNEQFF. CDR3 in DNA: TGTGCCATCAGTGCACGTTTGACTAGCGGGGCTTTCAATGAGCAGTTCTTC.

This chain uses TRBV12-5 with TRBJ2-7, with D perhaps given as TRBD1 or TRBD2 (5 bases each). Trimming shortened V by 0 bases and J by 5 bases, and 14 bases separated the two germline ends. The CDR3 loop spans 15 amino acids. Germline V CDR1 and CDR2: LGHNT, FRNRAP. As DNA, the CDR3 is TGTGCTAGTGGTTTGGTACTTGGGGACGTGCACGAGCAGTACTTC. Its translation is CASGLVLGDVHEQYF.

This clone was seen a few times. CDR3: CASSYRVNQPQHF. CDR3 nucleotide sequence: TGTGCCAGTAGTTACAGGGTCAATCAGCCCCAGCATTTT. The chain uses TRBV19 and TRBJ1-5; TRBD1 might be the D (6 bases). V dropped 5 bases and J dropped 3 bases, with 8 bases sitting between them. Germline V gene data show CDR1 as LNHDA and CDR2 as SQIVND (reference sequence). This CDR3 spans 13 amino acids.

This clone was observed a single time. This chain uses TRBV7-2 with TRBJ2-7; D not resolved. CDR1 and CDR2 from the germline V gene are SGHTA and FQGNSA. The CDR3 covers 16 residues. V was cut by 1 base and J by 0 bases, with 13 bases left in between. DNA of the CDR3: TGTGCCAGCAGCTTAGGGATCGGCAGGAGCTCCTACGAGCAGTACTTC. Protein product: CASSLGIGRSSYEQYF.

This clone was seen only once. CDR3 sequence (DNA): TGTGCCAGCAGTTTACAAGAGACCCAGTACTTC. This codes for CASSLQETQYF. The V call is TRBV6-1, the J call TRBJ2-5; no firm D call. CDR3 size: 11 residues. Germline lookup yields CDR1 MNHNS and CDR2 SASEGT. The V gene lost 5 bases and the J gene lost 2 bases, with 3 bases spanning the gap.

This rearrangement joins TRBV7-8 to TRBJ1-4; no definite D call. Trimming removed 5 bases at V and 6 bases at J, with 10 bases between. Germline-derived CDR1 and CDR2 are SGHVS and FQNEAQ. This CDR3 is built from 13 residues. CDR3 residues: CASSRDFDEKLFF. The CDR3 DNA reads TGTGCCAGCAGCCGAGACTTTGATGAAAAACTGTTTTTT.

The CDR3 sequence: CASSPTARLARTNTGELFF. The CDR3 DNA follows: TGTGCCAGCAGCCCTACCGCACGACTAGCGCGGACGAACACCGGGGAGCTGTTTTTT. The gene calls are TRBV28 and TRBJ2-2; 8 bases map to TRBD2. The V and J ends lost 6 bases and 0 bases, in that order; junction bases with no gene match: 15. The germline V gene has CDR1 MDHEN and CDR2 SYDVKM. CDR3 length equals 19 residues. The full variable domain, its missing parts supplied by reference TRBV28 and TRBJ2-2, is DVKVTQSSRYLVKRTGEKVFLECVQDMDHENMFWYRQDPGLGLRLIYFSYDVKMKEKGDIPEGYSVSREKKERFSLILESASTNQTSMYLCASSPTARLARTNTGELFFGEGSRLTVL.